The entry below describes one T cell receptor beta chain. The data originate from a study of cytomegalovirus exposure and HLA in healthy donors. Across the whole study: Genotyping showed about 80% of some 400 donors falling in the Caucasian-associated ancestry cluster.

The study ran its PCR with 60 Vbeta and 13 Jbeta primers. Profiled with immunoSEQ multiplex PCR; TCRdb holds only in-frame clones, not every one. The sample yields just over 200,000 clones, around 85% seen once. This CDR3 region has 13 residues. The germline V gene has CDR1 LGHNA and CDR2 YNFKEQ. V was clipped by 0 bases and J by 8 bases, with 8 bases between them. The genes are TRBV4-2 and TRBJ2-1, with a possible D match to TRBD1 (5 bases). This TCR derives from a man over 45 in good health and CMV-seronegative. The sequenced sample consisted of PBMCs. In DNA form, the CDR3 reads TGTGCCAGCAGCCAAGAACAGGAGTATGAGCAGTTCTTC. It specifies CASSQEQEYEQFF.